This T cell receptor (beta chain) was sequenced in a study of T cell responses to AZD1222 COVID-19 vaccine. At the level of the study: Pooling covered second doses at about 4 or about 12 weeks. Study-wide results and caveats: Spike as a whole was targeted by vaccine-associated CD4 TCRs, dominant at 160-218 and 743-854. Targets within unmutated variant regions were reportedly found for nearly half of spike-specific TCRs. When two AZD1222 doses had been given, Spike-specific TCR breadth and depth rose.

Profiling relied on immunoSEQ multiplex PCR, and the TCRdb table lists in-frame clones only, not all of them. Seen here are around 80,000 clones, about 82% observed once, and the top ten hold 8.7%. With regard to this clone: Antigen unknown.

The clonotype originates from an adult in good health. Sequencing used peripheral blood, obtained on day 0 of AZD1222 vaccination.

The CDR3 region is CASSLDLLNQPQHF. The CDR3, as DNA: TGTGCCAGCAGCTTAGACCTCCTTAATCAGCCCCAGCATTTT. The gene calls are TRBV5-5 and TRBJ1-5; D gene unclear. The CDR3 runs to 14 residues. Germline CDR1 is SGHKS and CDR2 is YYEKEE (reference sequence). V gave up 2 bases and J gave up 4 bases, with 10 bases separating them.